Below, 32 T cell receptor beta chains from the same sample are listed, as sequenced in a study of control samples from healthy donors and cancer patients. TCRdb's table, derived via immunoSEQ multiplex PCR, lists solely in-frame clones and lacks some. Found here are roughly 120,000 clones, over 75% of them singletons; the top ten hold roughly 4.4%. The sequencing input was blood. Receptor source: a human donor in good health. The donor label of this sample is uncertain.

This clone was seen once. The V and J genes are TRBV5-4 and TRBJ2-3; 9 bases are shared with TRBD1. This CDR3 has 13 residues. The trim removed 10 bases at V and 1 base at J, leaving 4 bases unmatched. Germline CDR1 is SGHNT and CDR2 is YYREEE (reference sequence). The CDR3 loop is CASRTGGTDTQYF. CDR3 bases: TGTGCCTCCCGGACAGGGGGCACAGATACGCAGTATTTT.

This sequence joins TRBV2 and TRBJ2-1; D is unresolved. CDR1 is SNHLY and CDR2 is FYNNEI in the germline V gene. CDR3 length: 11 amino acids. Trimming took 7 bases from V and 7 from J, leaving 8 bases between them. The CDR3 reads CASNLGNEQFF. The CDR3 nucleotides are TGTGCCAGCAATCTGGGGAATGAGCAGTTCTTC. Complete variable domain (other parts from reference TRBV2 and TRBJ2-1): EPEVTQTPSHQVTQMGQEVILRCVPISNHLYFYWYRQILGQKVEFLVSFYNNEISEKSEIFDDQFSVERPDGSNFTLKIRSTKLEDSAMYFCASNLGNEQFFGPGTRLTVL.

This chain joins TRBV9 and TRBJ1-6, with no clear D. The CDR3 is 13 residues long. From germline, CDR1 is SGDLS and CDR2 YYNGEE. V gave up 0 bases and J gave up 8 bases, with 6 bases separating them. Here the CDR3 reads CASSVALDSPLHF. The CDR3 bases are TGTGCCAGCAGCGTAGCTTTGGATTCACCCCTCCACTTT.

The rearrangement links TRBV5-4 to TRBJ2-3; D gene uncertain. This CDR3 region has 12 residues. The V and J ends lost 4 bases and 5 bases respectively, with 8 bases between them. The germline CDR1 and CDR2 sequences are SGHNT and YYREEE (reference sequence). The CDR3: CASSPGVDTQYF. The CDR3 nucleotides are TGTGCCAGCAGCCCGGGCGTAGATACGCAGTATTTT.

The chain links TRBV6-5 to TRBJ1-2; possible D gene TRBD1, 5 bases. CDR1 MNHEY and CDR2 SVGAGI come from the germline V gene. The CDR3 spans 11 residues. Between the trimmed V and J ends, which lost 8 bases and 8 bases, there was a span of 12 bases. The CDR3 protein is CASEGLEGYTF. CDR3 in DNA: TGTGCCAGCGAGGGGCTAGAGGGCTACACCTTC.

This sequence joins TRBV5-1 and TRBJ2-5; 7 positions agree with TRBD1. This CDR3 is built from 15 residues. Looked up from germline, CDR1 is SGHRS and CDR2 is YFSETQ. V shed 4 bases, J shed 2 bases, and the junction held 8 bases outside the gene matches. This chain's CDR3 is CASSRRDRKQETQYF. CDR3 nucleotide sequence: TGCGCCAGCAGCCGTCGGGACAGAAAACAAGAGACCCAGTACTTC.

V gene TRBV5-6 combines with J gene TRBJ1-1; D is undetermined. V lost 4 bases to trimming and J lost 0 bases, with 16 bases between them. CDR1 is SGHDT and CDR2 is YYEEEE in the germline V gene. The CDR3 extends over 16 amino acids. CDR3 bases: TGTGCCAGCAGCCCCCTCGGTTTGGGGATGAACACTGAAGCTTTCTTT. It translates to CASSPLGLGMNTEAFF.

The rearrangement links TRBV5-1 to TRBJ1-1; the match to TRBD1 covers 8 bases. This CDR3 is 15 amino acids long. The trim removed 3 bases at V and 1 base at J, leaving 5 bases unmatched. Germline lookup yields CDR1 SGHRS and CDR2 YFSETQ. In DNA form, the CDR3 reads TGCGCCAGCAGCTCGGACGACAGGGGGAACACTGAAGCTTTCTTT. As protein: CASSSDDRGNTEAFF. Together with reference TRBV5-1 and TRBJ1-1, the CDR3 gives the full variable domain: KAGVTQTPRYLIKTRGQQVTLSCSPISGHRSVSWYQQTPGQGLQFLFEYFSETQRNKGNFPGRFSGRQFSNSRSEMNVSTLELGDSALYLCASSSDDRGNTEAFFGQGTRLTVV.

The V gene is TRBV11-2, the J gene TRBJ2-1; the D gene is possibly TRBD2 (6 bases). CDR1 and CDR2 (germline): SGHAT, FQNNGV. The V and J ends lost 5 bases and 8 bases respectively, with 19 bases between them. The CDR3 contains 15 residues. The CDR3 DNA reads as TGTGCCAGCAGCCGTAGGGCGGAGGGAAACGATGAGCAGTTCTTC. Protein: CASSRRAEGNDEQFF.

The V and J genes are TRBV19 and TRBJ1-1; D is perhaps TRBD1 (6 bases). The CDR3 runs 13 residues. The V end was cut by 4 bases, the J end by 4 bases, with 10 bases between. The germline gives CDR1 LNHDA, CDR2 SQIVND (reference sequence). The chain's CDR3 is CASSRQGSTEAFF. Here the CDR3 DNA reads TGTGCCAGTAGTAGGCAGGGGAGCACTGAAGCTTTCTTT.

This clone came up a few times. The gene calls are TRBV12-3 or TRBV12-4 and TRBJ2-5; no clear D. The CDR3 runs to 11 residues. Between the trimmed V and J ends, which lost 3 bases and 4 bases, there was a span of 3 bases. CDR3 region: CASSFGETQYF. CDR3 DNA sequence: TGTGCCAGCAGTTTTGGAGAGACCCAGTACTTC.

The chain is built from TRBV3-1 (or the pseudogene TRBV3-2) and TRBJ2-3; D is ambiguous. Germline loops: CDR1 LGHDT, CDR2 YNNKEL (reference sequence). CDR3 length: 13 residues. Trimming removed 4 bases from V and 6 bases from J, with 11 bases in between. The CDR3 spells CASSPQTGDTQYF. The CDR3 region has the DNA TGTGCCAGCAGCCCCCAGACCGGGGATACGCAGTATTTT.

The chain recombines TRBV6-2 or TRBV6-3 with TRBJ1-3; 8 bases align to TRBD1. The germline CDR1 and CDR2 sequences are MNHEY and SVGEGT. With 4 bases clipped from V and 3 bases from J, the junction kept 11 bases outside the gene matches. CDR3 length: 17 amino acids. The CDR3 sequence is CASSWAGGYGRGNTIYF. CDR3 nucleotide sequence: TGTGCCAGCAGTTGGGCAGGGGGCTACGGGCGTGGAAACACCATATATTTT.

V usage is TRBV19 and J usage is TRBJ1-2; no clear D. V was clipped by 7 bases and J by 4 bases, with 16 bases between them. Per germline, CDR1 LNHDA and CDR2 SQIVND (reference sequence). This CDR3 contains 14 residues. The CDR3 is CASKPRAGFYGYTF. As DNA, the CDR3 is TGTGCCAGTAAGCCTAGGGCAGGCTTCTATGGCTACACCTTC.

The sample holds one count of this clone. The genes are TRBV5-1 and TRBJ2-1, with a tentative D call TRBD2 (5 bases). The germline V and J ends were trimmed by 1 base and 2 bases, with 7 bases remaining between them. CDR3 length equals 14 residues. Germline-derived CDR1 and CDR2 are SGHRS and YFSETQ. The DNA of the CDR3 is TGCGCCAGCAGCTTGCCCGGGACCTACAATGAGCAGTTCTTC. Protein: CASSLPGTYNEQFF. Full variable domain (outside the CDR3, taken from reference TRBV5-1 and TRBJ2-1): KAGVTQTPRYLIKTRGQQVTLSCSPISGHRSVSWYQQTPGQGLQFLFEYFSETQRNKGNFPGRFSGRQFSNSRSEMNVSTLELGDSALYLCASSLPGTYNEQFFGPGTRLTVL.

The chain combines TRBV6-6 with TRBJ2-7, with D perhaps TRBD2 (6 bases). The CDR3 covers 14 residues. Germline CDR1 reads MNHNY; CDR2 reads SVGAGI (reference sequence). Trimming took off 10 bases at V and 0 bases at J, with 16 bases between the two ends. The CDR3 is CATLQTTSSYEQYF. As DNA, the CDR3 is TGTGCCACCCTACAGACGACTAGCTCCTACGAGCAGTACTTC.

The chain joins TRBV10-3 to TRBJ1-1, with D perhaps matching TRBD1 (5 bases). Trimming removed 5 bases at V and 5 bases at J, with 9 bases between. The CDR3 length is 12 residues. From germline, CDR1 is ENHRY and CDR2 SYGVKD. CDR3 bases: TGTGCCATCAGTACAGGAAATACTGAAGCTTTCTTT. The encoded protein is CAISTGNTEAFF.

This rearrangement joins TRBV7-8 to TRBJ1-5; D gene ambiguous. Germline-derived CDR1 and CDR2 are SGHVS and FQNEAQ. This CDR3 is built from 16 residues. The V gene lost 8 bases and the J gene lost 8 bases, with 25 bases spanning the gap. The CDR3 coding sequence is TGTGCCAGCTCTGAAACTCCATTCGGAGCGCGGGAGCCCCAGCATTTT. The encoded protein is CASSETPFGAREPQHF. Supplemented by reference TRBV7-8 and TRBJ1-5, the full variable domain reads GAGVSQSPRYKVAKRGQDVALRCDPISGHVSLFWYQQALGQGPEFLTYFQNEAQLDKSGLPSDRFFAERPEGSVSTLKIQRTQQEDSAVYLCASSETPFGAREPQHFGDGTRLSIL.

This rearrangement joins TRBV12-3 or TRBV12-4 to TRBJ1-1; D call uncertain. The CDR3 loop spans 11 amino acids. Trimming shortened V by 5 bases and J by 3 bases, and 4 bases separated the two germline ends. The CDR3 DNA reads as TGTGCCAGCAGTAGATACACTGAAGCTTTCTTT. It is translated as CASSRYTEAFF.

The chain combines TRBV28 with TRBJ1-1; a possible D gene is TRBD1 (5 bases). This CDR3 is built from 14 residues. The V end was cut by 1 base, the J end by 1 base, with 7 bases between. Germline assignment: CDR1 MDHEN and CDR2 SYDVKM. CDR3 in amino acids: CASSLSGTNTEAFF. CDR3 in DNA: TGTGCCAGCAGTTTATCGGGGACGAACACTGAAGCTTTCTTT.

The gene calls are TRBV5-1 and TRBJ2-2, with D possibly being TRBD2 (5 bases). Looked up from germline, CDR1 is SGHRS and CDR2 is YFSETQ. The CDR3 length is 18 residues. The germline V and J ends were trimmed by 0 bases and 3 bases, with 18 bases remaining between them. This CDR3 reads CASSLDFFSSADTGELFF. In DNA form, the CDR3 reads TGCGCCAGCAGCTTGGATTTCTTCAGTAGCGCGGACACCGGGGAGCTGTTTTTT.

This chain joins TRBV11-2 and TRBJ2-1; the D is unclear. Per germline, CDR1 SGHAT and CDR2 FQNNGV. This CDR3 has 12 residues. Trimming removed 6 bases at V and 6 bases at J, with 9 bases between. The CDR3 loop is CASSALANEQFF. CDR3 sequence (DNA): TGTGCCAGCAGTGCTTTGGCCAATGAGCAGTTCTTC.

This chain joins TRBV6-4 and TRBJ2-1; TRBD2 matches at 9 bases. Looked up from germline, CDR1 is MRHNA and CDR2 is SNTAGT. The CDR3 is 14 residues long. Unmatched junction bases numbered 4, after V lost 3 bases and J lost 7 bases. In DNA, the CDR3 is TGTGCCAGCAGTGAGCGGGGGGGATGGAATGAGCAGTTCTTC. Amino acids: CASSERGGWNEQFF.

The CDR3, as DNA: TGTGCCAGCAGCTTATACCGGGGGCTCTCAGATACGCAGTATTTT. This sequence encodes CASSLYRGLSDTQYF. This chain links TRBV7-2 with TRBJ2-3; either TRBD1 or TRBD2 may fit D (6 bases each). Germline CDR1 and CDR2: SGHTA and FQGNSA. The CDR3 contains 15 residues. V lost 2 bases to trimming and J lost 4 bases, with 13 bases between them.

The genes are TRBV29-1 and TRBJ1-5, with D possibly TRBD1 on 5 matching bases. CDR3 size: 14 residues. The germline CDR1 and CDR2 sequences are SQVTM and ANQGSEA. Trimming took off 2 bases at V and 1 base at J, with 9 bases between the two ends. The CDR3 here is CSVERRQSNQPQHF. The CDR3 DNA reads as TGCAGCGTTGAAAGGCGACAGAGCAATCAGCCCCAGCATTTT.

The rearrangement links TRBV5-4 to TRBJ2-5; 11 bases map to TRBD2. The CDR3 has 16 residues. Germline lookup yields CDR1 SGHNT and CDR2 YYREEE (reference sequence). With 4 bases clipped from V and 0 bases from J, the junction kept 5 bases outside the gene matches. CDR3 loop: CASSPGLAGYQETQYF. The CDR3 bases are TGTGCCAGCAGCCCAGGACTAGCGGGTTACCAAGAGACCCAGTACTTC.

The count of this clone is one. CDR3 in DNA: TGCAGTGCTAGTTCAACCAGTAAAGAGACCCAGTACTTC. This encodes CSASSTSKETQYF. This rearrangement joins TRBV20-1 to TRBJ2-5, with D uncertain. The germline gives CDR1 DFQATT, CDR2 SNEGSKA (reference sequence). The CDR3 consists of 13 residues. The germline V and J ends were trimmed by 3 bases and 3 bases, with 11 bases remaining between them.

About this clone: A read error may produce the germline difference seen at one junction end. Other DNA sequences in the sample encode the same CDR3. This chain joins TRBV2 and TRBJ2-3, with 9 bases matching TRBD1. The CDR3 is 12 amino acids. Per the germline V gene, CDR1 is SNHLY and CDR2 is FYNNEI. DNA for the CDR3: TGTGCCAGCAGTGAAGGAGGGACAGGGCAAGTTTTT. Protein: CASSEGGTGQVF.

The chain combines TRBV5-1 with TRBJ1-1; D possibly corresponds to TRBD1 (5 bases). CDR1 and CDR2 from the germline V gene are SGHRS and YFSETQ. CDR3 length equals 14 residues. The V gene lost 4 bases and the J gene lost 1 base, with 11 bases spanning the gap. The CDR3 DNA reads as TGCGCCAGCAGCCTGCGGGACCAGAACACTGAAGCTTTCTTT. Its translation: CASSLRDQNTEAFF. Combining the CDR3 with reference TRBV5-1 and TRBJ1-1 gives the whole variable domain KAGVTQTPRYLIKTRGQQVTLSCSPISGHRSVSWYQQTPGQGLQFLFEYFSETQRNKGNFPGRFSGRQFSNSRSEMNVSTLELGDSALYLCASSLRDQNTEAFFGQGTRLTVV.

The chain combines TRBV28 with TRBJ2-7; tentatively, D is TRBD1 or TRBD2 (5 bases each). Germline values: CDR1 MDHEN, CDR2 SYDVKM. The CDR3 extends over 14 amino acids. V lost 7 bases and J lost 2, with 15 bases in between. The CDR3 DNA is TGTGCCAGCACGAAGGGGAGAAGGGCCTACGAGCAGTACTTC. It specifies CASTKGRRAYEQYF.

V usage is TRBV3-1 (or the pseudogene TRBV3-2) and J usage is TRBJ1-6; TRBD1 is a possible D gene (6 bases). Germline V gene lookup returns CDR1 LGHDT and CDR2 YNNKEL (reference sequence). With 4 bases removed from V and 8 bases from J, the gap between germline ends came to 9 bases. This CDR3 is built from 13 residues. The CDR3 loop is CASSRQEDSPLHF. In nucleotides, the CDR3 is TGTGCCAGCAGCCGACAGGAGGATTCACCCCTCCACTTT.

J is TRBJ2-1 and V is TRBV6-2 or TRBV6-3; the match to TRBD1 covers 7 bases. Trimming at V came to 5 bases and at J to 0 bases, leaving 1 base not matched to a gene. The V gene's germline CDR1 is MNHEY and CDR2 SVGEGT. This CDR3 region has 14 residues. The DNA of the CDR3 is TGTGCCAGCAGTAGGACAGGCTCCTACAATGAGCAGTTCTTC. Encoded protein: CASSRTGSYNEQFF.